A selection of T cell receptor beta chains follows, all from one sample in a study of radiotherapy plus CTLA-4 blockade in lung cancer. Profiling relied on immunoSEQ multiplex PCR, and the TCRdb table lists in-frame clones only, not all of them. The data show about 72,000 clones, with roughly 80% seen just once and about 6.7% held by the top ten. This sample comprised peripheral blood, obtained from a patient treated with radiotherapy plus ipilimumab. The receptors were gathered from a human donor with non-small cell lung cancer who had a complete response to radiotherapy plus ipilimumab. Each CDR3 is given with its conserved first and last residue.

V,CDR3
TRBV18,CASSPPTSGYNEQFF
TRBV5-1,CASSLAGGYTEAFF
TRBV28,CASRLNGNTIYF
TRBV7-9,CASSLGHGVGGEQFF
TRBV7-2,CASSFLGAGGNTGELFF
TRBV5-1,CASSLDSPRSGANVLTF
TRBV30,CAWTGQGADTQYF
TRBV28,CASSQGSYQQYF
TRBV7-2,CASRLRSEAFF
TRBV5-1,CASSLARRENEQFF
TRBV7-9,CASSWGQGDYGYTF
TRBV9,CASSAGGGNQPQHF
TRBV9,CASSPRDTNYGYTF
TRBV11-2,CASSPPTSGGNQETQYF
TRBV20-1,CSAKVGTQYF
TRBV6-5,CASRTNSPLHF
TRBV6-6,CASSYGGVRPQHF
TRBV27,CASSLEAGIYGYTF
TRBV5-4,CASTPRAMGDEQFF
TRBV6-1,CASSGDRRVYEQYF
TRBV6-5,CASSYGRGASGELFF
TRBV5-6,CASSIGENNEQFF
TRBV7-2,CASRPSAASDTQYF
TRBV7-8,CASTQWREGRQETQYF
TRBV6-5,CASSDRGLGETQYF
TRBV18,CASSPQSLAGGGITEAFF
TRBV6-1,CASSVQAATNEKLFF
TRBV14,CASSRIRGEKLFF
TRBV7-2,CASSLRFPVVAGVVDTQYF
TRBV7-2,CASSLEWGASTDTQYF
TRBV10-3,CAIRGPQETQYF
TRBV15,CATSRDLDRVNEQFF
TRBV29-1,CSVRGWGNTDTQYF
TRBV6-1,CASSSWTGGSYGYTF
TRBV5-6,CASGGTPSNYGYTF
TRBV19,CASSMASTNYGYTF
TRBV19,CASSPRPYNEQFF
TRBV6-5,CASSYRKAGLYGYTF
TRBV5-1,CASNAGNTDTQYF
TRBV10-3,CAISGRGLNNSPLHF
TRBV10-1,CASSEAGVTYNEQFF
TRBV4-3,CASSQGPGDYNEQFF
TRBV7-2,CASSLGQGQYF
TRBV5-1,CASSLGLAGGNEQYF
TRBV7-2,CASSSGQGGAFF
TRBV6-5,CASSYERGTEAFF
TRBV15,CATSRDRAPNEQFF
TRBV6-5,CASSYQVGGYYGYTF
TRBV27,CASSFDGSSGANVLTF
TRBV5-8,CASSKLDGSNEQFF
TRBV28,CASSLRKVLQGWFNYGYTF
TRBV6-1,CASSPQYEQYF
TRBV6-5,CASSPGDFMNTEAFF
TRBV5-5,CASSVGFTSSPGELFF
TRBV9,CASSPPGLAGVEQFF
TRBV7-8,CAITGMSTDTQYF
TRBV5-1,CASSYQGAGTEAFF
TRBV11-2,CASSNRRDTYF
TRBV7-6,CASSSRQGYKDTQYF